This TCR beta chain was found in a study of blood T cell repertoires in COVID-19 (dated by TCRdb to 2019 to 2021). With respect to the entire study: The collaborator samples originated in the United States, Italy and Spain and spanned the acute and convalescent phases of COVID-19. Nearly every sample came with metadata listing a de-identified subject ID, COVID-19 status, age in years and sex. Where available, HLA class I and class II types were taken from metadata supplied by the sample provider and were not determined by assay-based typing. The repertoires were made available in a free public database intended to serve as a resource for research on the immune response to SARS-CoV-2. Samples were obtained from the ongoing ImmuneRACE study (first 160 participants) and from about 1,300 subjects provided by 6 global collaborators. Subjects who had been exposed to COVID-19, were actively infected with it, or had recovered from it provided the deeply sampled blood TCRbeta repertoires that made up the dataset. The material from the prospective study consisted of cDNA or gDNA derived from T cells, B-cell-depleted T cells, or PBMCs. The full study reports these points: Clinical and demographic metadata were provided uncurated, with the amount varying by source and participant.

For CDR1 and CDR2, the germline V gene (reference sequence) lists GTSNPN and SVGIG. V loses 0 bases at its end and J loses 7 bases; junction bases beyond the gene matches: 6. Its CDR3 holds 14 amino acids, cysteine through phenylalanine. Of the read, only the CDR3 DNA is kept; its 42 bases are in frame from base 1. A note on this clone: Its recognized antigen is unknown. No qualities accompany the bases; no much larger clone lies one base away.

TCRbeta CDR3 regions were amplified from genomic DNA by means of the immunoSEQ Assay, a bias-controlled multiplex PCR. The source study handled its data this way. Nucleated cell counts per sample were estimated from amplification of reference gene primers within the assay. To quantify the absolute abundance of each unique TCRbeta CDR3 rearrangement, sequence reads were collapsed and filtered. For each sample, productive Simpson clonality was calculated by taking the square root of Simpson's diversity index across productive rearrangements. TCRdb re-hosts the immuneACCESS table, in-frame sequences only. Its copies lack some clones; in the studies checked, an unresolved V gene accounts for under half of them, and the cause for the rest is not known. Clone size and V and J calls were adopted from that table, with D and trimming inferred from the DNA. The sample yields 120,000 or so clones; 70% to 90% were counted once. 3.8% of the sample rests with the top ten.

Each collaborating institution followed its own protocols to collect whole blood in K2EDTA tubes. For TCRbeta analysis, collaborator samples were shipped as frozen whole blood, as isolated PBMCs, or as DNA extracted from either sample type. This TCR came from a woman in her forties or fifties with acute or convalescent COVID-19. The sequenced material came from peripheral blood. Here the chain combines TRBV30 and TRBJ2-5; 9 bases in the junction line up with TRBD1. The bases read TGTGCCTGGAGTGTACGGACAGGGGTGAGGACCCAGTACTTC. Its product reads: CAWSVRTGVRTQYF.